This TCR beta chain was obtained from a study of blood T cell repertoires in COVID-19. Study-wide background: Whether acute or convalescent, the COVID-19 samples came from the United States, Italy and Spain. T cells, B-cell-depleted T cells, or PBMCs supplied cDNA or gDNA.

In the original analysis: Nucleated cell number was recorded as an estimate derived from reference gene primer amplification. Sequenced by immunoSEQ multiplex PCR; TCRdb stores in-frame clones only, minus some. The V and J calls and clone size were taken over from that table, and D and trimming were inferred from the DNA. The sample contains around 170,000 clones, about 83% of which appear only once. The J segment lost 4 bases and the V segment lost 5 bases, leaving 3 bases of the junction unmatched. The CDR3 loop spans 16 amino acids. CDR1 LNHDA and CDR2 SQIVND come from the germline V gene (reference sequence).

Sequencing was done on a sample of peripheral blood. This TCR derives from a woman of 80 years or more with acute or convalescent COVID-19. The V call is TRBV19, the J call TRBJ2-4; 15 nucleotides line up with TRBD2. CDR3 amino acids: CASSGLAGGLKNIQYF. The CDR3 DNA follows: TGTGCCAGTAGTGGACTAGCGGGGGGGCTGAAAAACATTCAGTACTTC.